This TCR beta chain is drawn from a study of T cells after yellow fever vaccination. This CDR3 is 14 amino acids long. The trim removed 7 bases at V and 8 bases at J, leaving 7 bases unmatched. Using its own MiXCR run on the 5' RACE reads, TCRdb lists one record per CDR3 protein. Here the sample spans approximately 330,000 distinct CDR3 sequences, about 4% being singletons. This receptor was obtained from a man younger than 35 who received the YFV17D yellow fever vaccine. The sample in question was PBMCs, obtained 5 days after the yellow fever booster vaccination. V and J are TRBV12-3 or TRBV12-4 and TRBJ2-3; TRBD1 aligns across 12 bases. CDR3 protein: CASTPGQGAGTQYF. The CDR3 bases are TGTGCCAGCACCCCGGGACAGGGGGCTGGTACGCAGTATTTT.